One T cell receptor beta chain is described in this entry. The data were obtained in a study of cytomegalovirus exposure and HLA in healthy donors. Germline V gene lookup returns CDR1 MNHEY and CDR2 SVGAGI. The CDR3 extends over 14 amino acids. Trimming shortened V by 6 bases and J by 6 bases, and 17 bases separated the two germline ends. Primers for the PCR totalled 60 Vbeta and 13 Jbeta. Libraries were prepared by immunoSEQ multiplex PCR; TCRdb keeps only in-frame clonotypes and omits some of them. The data show approximately 40,000 clones, more than 80% seen once. V usage is TRBV6-5 and J usage is TRBJ1-1; D perhaps matches TRBD1 (6 bases). The sample comprised PBMCs. The clonotype originates from a woman between 35 and 50 years old in good health and CMV-seropositive. DNA for the CDR3: TGTGCCAGCAGATGGGGGCGCCGAACAGCTGAAGCTTTCTTT. Its translation is CASRWGRRTAEAFF.